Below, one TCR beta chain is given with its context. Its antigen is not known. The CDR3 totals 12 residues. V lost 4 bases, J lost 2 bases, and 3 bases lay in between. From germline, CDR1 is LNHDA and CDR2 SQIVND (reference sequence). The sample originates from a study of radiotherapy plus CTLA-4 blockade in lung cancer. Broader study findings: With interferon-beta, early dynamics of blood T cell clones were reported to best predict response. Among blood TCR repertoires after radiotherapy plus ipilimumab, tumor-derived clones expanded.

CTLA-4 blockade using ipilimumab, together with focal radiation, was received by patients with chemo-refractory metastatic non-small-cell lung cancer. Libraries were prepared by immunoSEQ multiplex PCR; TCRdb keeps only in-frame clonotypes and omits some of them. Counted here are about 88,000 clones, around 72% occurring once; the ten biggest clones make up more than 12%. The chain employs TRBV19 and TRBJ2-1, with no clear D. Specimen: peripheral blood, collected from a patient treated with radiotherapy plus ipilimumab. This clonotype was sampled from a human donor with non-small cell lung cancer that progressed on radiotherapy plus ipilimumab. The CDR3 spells CASSNTYNEQFF. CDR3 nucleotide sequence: TGTGCCAGTAGTAACACCTACAATGAGCAGTTCTTC. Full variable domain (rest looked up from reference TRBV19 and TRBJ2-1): DGGITQSPKYLFRKEGQNVTLSCEQNLNHDAMYWYRQDPGQGLRLIYYSQIVNDFQKGDIAEGYSVSREKKESFPLTVTSAQKNPTAFYLCASSNTYNEQFFGPGTRLTVL.